These 7 T cell receptor beta chains were sequenced from one sample in a study of immune heterogeneity within non-small cell lung tumors. The starting template was genomic DNA from bulk tumor, 600 ng per sample. Biopsy collection occurred during surgery, with several far-apart biopsies per primary tumor. Enrolled individuals presented with untreated, newly diagnosed non-small cell lung cancer and received curative surgery. A multiplex PCR containing 32 V primers and 13 J primers was used to amplify TCR beta CDR3. In TCRdb, the multiplex PCR reads were re-called with MiXCR into one record per CDR3 protein. The top ten clones hold over 12% of a sample with 15,000 or so distinct CDR3 sequences, 25% to 35% of them seen once. Sequences were obtained from lung tumor tissue. These receptors all stem from a woman aged 45-65 years with non-small cell lung cancer.

This clonotype was detected only a few times. The chain joins TRBV13 to TRBJ2-7, with 10 bases aligning to TRBD2. Looked up from germline, CDR1 is PRHDT and CDR2 is FYEKMQ (reference sequence). With V trimmed by 5 bases and J by 0 bases, 13 bases remained unmatched. CDR3 size: 18 residues. CDR3: CASSPRLGLAISSYEQYF. The DNA for the CDR3 is TGTGCCAGCAGCCCCCGACTGGGACTAGCGATCAGCTCCTACGAGCAGTACTTC.

CDR3 loop: CASSLNMKPLHF. Written as DNA, the CDR3 is TGTGCCAGCAGTTTAAACATGAAACCCCTCCACTTT. The gene calls are TRBV12-3 or TRBV12-4 and TRBJ1-6; no clear D gene. V lost 2 bases to trimming and J lost 12 bases, with 8 bases between them. The CDR3 spans 12 residues.

This clonotype has only a few counts. Being one base from a much bigger clone, this may be a read error. The chain has TRBV28 and TRBJ2-7; 7 bases match TRBD2. There are 15 residues in the CDR3. The trim removed 5 bases at V and 2 bases at J, leaving 9 bases unmatched. The V gene's germline CDR1 is MDHEN and CDR2 SYDVKM. In DNA form, the CDR3 reads TGTGCCAGCAGTCGCTCTCGGGGGGTGACCTACGAGCAGTACTTC. Residues: CASSRSRGVTYEQYF.

In its sample, this clonotype was seen many times. The V gene is TRBV29-1, the J gene TRBJ1-3; 7 nucleotides line up with TRBD1. The J segment lost 3 bases and the V segment lost 7 bases, leaving 3 bases of the junction unmatched. The germline V gene has CDR1 SQVTM and CDR2 ANQGSEA. The CDR3 length is 12 residues. The CDR3 DNA sequence: TGCAGCGCAGGGACAGTTGGAAACACCATATATTTT. Amino acid sequence: CSAGTVGNTIYF.

The rearrangement uses TRBV9 and TRBJ2-2; D may be TRBD2 (6 bases). Trimming left V 4 bases short and J 2 bases short, with 12 bases between. CDR1 SGDLS and CDR2 YYNGEE come from the germline V gene. This CDR3 region has 15 residues. The CDR3 bases are TGTGCCAGCAGCTCCGGACTAAAAAACACCGGGGAGCTGTTTTTT. Its protein is CASSSGLKNTGELFF. The full variable domain, rest sourced from reference TRBV9 and TRBJ2-2, is DSGVTQTPKHLITATGQRVTLRCSPRSGDLSVYWYQQSLDQGLQFLIQYYNGEERAKGNILERFSAQQFPDLHSELNLSSLELGDSALYFCASSSGLKNTGELFFGEGSRLTVL.

There are a few counts of this clonotype. An end of the junction differs from the germline gene, which may be a read error. The rearrangement joins TRBV7-9 to TRBJ1-3; unclear D gene. The germline gives CDR1 SEHNR, CDR2 FQNEAQ (reference sequence). The CDR3 totals 16 residues. Here the CDR3 reads CANSSTQEGWRNTIYF. The CDR3 coding sequence is TGTGCCAACAGCTCGACGCAGGAAGGGTGGAGAAACACCATATATTTT.

This chain links TRBV19 with TRBJ1-6; no reliable D call. In germline, CDR1 is LNHDA, CDR2 SQIVND (reference sequence). The V and J ends lost 1 base and 9 bases respectively, with 1 base between them. The CDR3 runs to 11 residues. CDR3 protein: CASSIGSPLHF. Written as DNA, the CDR3 is TGTGCCAGTAGTATAGGTTCACCCCTCCACTTT.